This entry features one T cell receptor (beta chain) sequence. Its antigen is undetermined. Sequencing was performed with immunoSEQ multiplex PCR; in TCRdb, only in-frame clones are kept and a portion is missing. The repertoire holds around 110,000 clones, with 90% as singletons. The data were taken from a study of graft-versus-host responses after intestinal transplantation. Germline CDR1 and CDR2: SGHRS and YFSETQ. With V trimmed by 0 bases and J by 0 bases, 4 bases remained unmatched. This CDR3 region has 16 residues. The sample was unstimulated CD4+ T cells sorted from spleen or lymph node cells, taken before intestinal transplant. The chain links TRBV5-1 to TRBJ2-3; 7 bases line up with TRBD2. The TCR sequence derives from a human donor who received an intestinal transplant. CDR3 sequence: CASSLVAGVSTDTQYF. For the CDR3, the DNA is TGCGCCAGCAGCTTGGTGGCGGGAGTGAGCACAGATACGCAGTATTTT.